This TCR beta chain was sequenced in a study of CD8 T cells in Susac syndrome. Study-wide background: Patients with Susac syndrome were therapy-naive, taking corticosteroids, with some also receiving intravenous immunoglobulin, or taking intravenous immunoglobulin alone at the time their blood was drawn.

Germline-derived CDR1 and CDR2 are DFQATT and SNEGSKA (reference sequence). The CDR3 loop spans 14 amino acids. The junction had 6 bases not matched to a gene; V was cut back by 7 bases and J by 4 bases. RNA totalling roughly 0.45 to 1 ug underwent reverse transcription with random hexamers. The authors amplified TCR beta CDR3 across 54 Vbeta and 13 Jbeta using immunoSEQ multiplex PCR. TCRdb ran MiXCR on the immunoSEQ multiplex PCR reads and lists one entry per CDR3 protein. The table records under 200,000 distinct CDR3 sequences, approximately 94% of them present only once. The receptor was isolated from a human donor with Susac syndrome. The V call is TRBV20-1, the J call TRBJ2-1; TRBD2 matches 11 bases. The specimen was CD4+ T cells from PBMCs. The CDR3 here is CSVAGTSGYNEQFF. The CDR3 nucleotides are TGCAGTGTCGCCGGGACTAGCGGATACAATGAGCAGTTCTTC.